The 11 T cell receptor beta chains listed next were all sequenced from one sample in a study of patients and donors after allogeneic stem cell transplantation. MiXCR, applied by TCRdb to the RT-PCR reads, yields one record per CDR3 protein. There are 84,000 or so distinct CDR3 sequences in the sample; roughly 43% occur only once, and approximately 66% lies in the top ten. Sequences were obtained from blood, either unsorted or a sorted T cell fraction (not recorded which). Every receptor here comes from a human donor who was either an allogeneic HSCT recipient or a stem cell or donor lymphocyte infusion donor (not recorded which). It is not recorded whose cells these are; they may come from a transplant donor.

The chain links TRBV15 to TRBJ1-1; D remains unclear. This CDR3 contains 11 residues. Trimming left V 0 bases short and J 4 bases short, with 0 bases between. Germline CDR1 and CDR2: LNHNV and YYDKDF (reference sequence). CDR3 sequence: CATSRDTEAFF. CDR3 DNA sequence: TGTGCCACCAGCAGAGACACTGAAGCTTTCTTT. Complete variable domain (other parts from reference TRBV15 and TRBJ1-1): DAMVIQNPRYQVTQFGKPVTLSCSQTLNHNVMYWYQQKSSQAPKLLFHYYDKDFNNEADTPDNFQSRRPNTSFCFLDIRSPGLGDTAMYLCATSRDTEAFFGQGTRLTVV.

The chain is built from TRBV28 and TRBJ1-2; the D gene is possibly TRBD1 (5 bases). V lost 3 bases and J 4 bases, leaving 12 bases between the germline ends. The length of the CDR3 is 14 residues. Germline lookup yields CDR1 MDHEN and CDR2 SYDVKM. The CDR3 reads CASSFVGGFYGYTF. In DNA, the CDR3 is TGTGCCAGCAGTTTTGTGGGGGGGTTCTATGGCTACACCTTC.

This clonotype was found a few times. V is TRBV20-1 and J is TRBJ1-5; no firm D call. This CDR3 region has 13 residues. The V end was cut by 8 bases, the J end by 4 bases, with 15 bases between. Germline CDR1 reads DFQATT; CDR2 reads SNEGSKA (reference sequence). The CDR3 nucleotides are TGCAGTCTACTGGGTCAGGATAATCAGCCCCAGCATTTT. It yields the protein CSLLGQDNQPQHF.

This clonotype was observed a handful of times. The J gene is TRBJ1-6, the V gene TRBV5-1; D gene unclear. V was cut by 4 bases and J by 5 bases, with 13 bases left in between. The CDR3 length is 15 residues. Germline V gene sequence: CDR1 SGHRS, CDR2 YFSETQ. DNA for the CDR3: TGCGCCAGCAGCCCAACGACGGTTAATAATTCACCCCTCCACTTT. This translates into CASSPTTVNNSPLHF.

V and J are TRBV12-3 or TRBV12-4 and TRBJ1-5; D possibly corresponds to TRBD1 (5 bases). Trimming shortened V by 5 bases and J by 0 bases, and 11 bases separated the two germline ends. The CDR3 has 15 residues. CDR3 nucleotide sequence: TGTGCCAGCAGTCCGACAGACCCTAGCAATCAGCCCCAGCATTTT. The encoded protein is CASSPTDPSNQPQHF.

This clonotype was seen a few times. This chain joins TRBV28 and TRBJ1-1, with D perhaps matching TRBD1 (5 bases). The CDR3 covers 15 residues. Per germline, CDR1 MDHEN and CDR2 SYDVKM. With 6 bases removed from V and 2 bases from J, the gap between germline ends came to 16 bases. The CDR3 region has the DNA TGTGCCAGCAGGAACCAGGGCATAATAAACACTGAAGCTTTCTTT. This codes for CASRNQGIINTEAFF.

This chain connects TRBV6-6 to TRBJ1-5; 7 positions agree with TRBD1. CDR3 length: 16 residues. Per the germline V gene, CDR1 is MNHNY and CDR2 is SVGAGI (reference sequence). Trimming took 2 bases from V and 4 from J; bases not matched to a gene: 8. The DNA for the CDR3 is TGTGCCAGCAGTTACCTTCGGGACAGCGTTAATCAGCCCCAGCATTTT. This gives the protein CASSYLRDSVNQPQHF.

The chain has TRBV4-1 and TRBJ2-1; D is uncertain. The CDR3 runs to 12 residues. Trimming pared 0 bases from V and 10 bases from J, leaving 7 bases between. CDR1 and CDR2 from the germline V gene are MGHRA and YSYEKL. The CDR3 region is CASSQESGEQFF. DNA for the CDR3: TGCGCCAGCAGCCAAGAGTCCGGGGAGCAGTTCTTC.

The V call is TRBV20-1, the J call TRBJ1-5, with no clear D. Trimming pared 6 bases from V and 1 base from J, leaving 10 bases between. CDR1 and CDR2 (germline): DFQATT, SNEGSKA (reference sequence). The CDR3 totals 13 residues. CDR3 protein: CSARTASNQPQHF. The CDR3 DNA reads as TGCAGTGCCCGGACGGCAAGCAATCAGCCCCAGCATTTT.

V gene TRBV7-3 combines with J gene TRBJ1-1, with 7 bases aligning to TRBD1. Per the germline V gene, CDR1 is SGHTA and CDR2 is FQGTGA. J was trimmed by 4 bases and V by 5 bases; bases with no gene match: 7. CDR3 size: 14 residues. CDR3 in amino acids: CASSTQGVGTEAFF. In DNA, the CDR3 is TGTGCCAGCAGCACTCAGGGGGTAGGCACTGAAGCTTTCTTT.

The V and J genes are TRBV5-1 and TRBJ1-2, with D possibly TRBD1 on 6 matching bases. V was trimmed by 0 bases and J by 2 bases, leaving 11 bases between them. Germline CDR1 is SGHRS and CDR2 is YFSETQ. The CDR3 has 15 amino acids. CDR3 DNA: TGCGCCAGCAGCTTGGAGCCCGGACAGAACTATGGCTACACCTTC. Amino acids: CASSLEPGQNYGYTF.